The 25 T cell receptor beta chains below all came from one sample that was sequenced in a study of CD8+ T cells in alopecia areata (dated by TCRdb to 2016 to 2019). Pooled mouse cutaneous lymph node cells were stained for CD4, CD8alpha, NKG2D, NKG2ACE and other markers, then sorted on a BD Influx. The protocol used for the library was the immunoSEQ multiplex PCR assay. For TCR sequencing, RNA was extracted from every sample and reverse transcribed into cDNA to serve as template. In its TCRdb copy, this immuneACCESS table keeps in-frame sequences only and misses some clones. Where compared with another copy, unresolved V genes explain less than half of these, and the others have no known cause. The table shows approximately 300,000 clones here, with no singletons. Clones ranked in the top ten supply 1.2% of the sample. Input material: CD4+ T cells sorted from a lymph node. These receptors all come from a C3H/HeJ mouse with alopecia areata. This strain is characterized by the MHC haplotype H2-k.

On this clone: Gene names denote mouse genes. The CDR3 extends 4 residues past the end of the read, so its final part is completed from the germline J gene. The rearrangement joins TRBV13-2 to TRBJ2-3; D gene unclear. Looked up from germline, CDR1 is NNHNN and CDR2 is SYGAGS (reference sequence). This CDR3 contains 14 residues. V was pared by 2 bases and J by 0 bases, with 7 bases between. This chain's CDR3 is CASGERSSAETLYF. The part of the CDR3 DNA that was read is TGTGCCAGCGGTGAGAGGTCTAGTGCAGAA.

This clone came up a few times. The gene symbols are mouse symbols. The DNA ends 4 residues before the CDR3 does, and the rest of the CDR3 is filled in from the germline J gene. Different DNA sequences within this sample yield the same CDR3. The rearrangement links TRBV19 to TRBJ1-1, with D perhaps matching TRBD1 (6 bases). The germline CDR1 and CDR2 sequences are FNHDT and SITEND (reference sequence). The CDR3 consists of 13 residues. The DNA read from the CDR3 is TGTGCCAGCAGTCGTGGGGGGGCGCGA. Protein: CASSRGGAR. The entire CDR3 protein is CASSRGGAREVFF.

In the case of this clone: Gene names follow the mouse nomenclature. Read sequence stops 3 residues before the CDR3 end, and the germline J gene provides the missing end. J is TRBJ1-6 and V is TRBV5; tentatively, D is TRBD1 (6 bases). TRBJ1-6 is designated an ORF whose function remains uncertain. CDR3 size: 13 residues. With 4 bases removed from V and 7 bases from J, the gap between germline ends came to 8 bases. Germline V gene lookup returns CDR1 LGHNA and CDR2 YNLKQL (reference sequence). CDR3 sequence: CASSPDRNSPLYF. Incomplete CDR3 DNA: TGTGCCAGCAGCCCAGACAGGAATTCGCCC.

A note on this clone: All gene names here are mouse names. Read coverage stops 4 residues before the CDR3 terminus; the germline J gene supplies the remainder. This chain uses TRBV13-1 with TRBJ2-3, with 12 bases matching TRBD2. CDR1 and CDR2 (germline): NSHNY, SYGAGN. The CDR3 sequence is 16 residues long. Unmatched junction bases numbered 3, after V lost 0 bases and J lost 4 bases. The CDR3 here is CASSDGDWGVSETLYF. CDR3 bases read: TGTGCCAGCAGTGATGGGGACTGGGGGGTCTCAGAA.

This clone appeared a few times. Gene names denote mouse genes. The read ends 4 residues shy of where the CDR3 ends; the end is completed using the germline J gene. The chain links TRBV1 to TRBJ2-5; 11 nucleotides agree with TRBD2. The CDR3 runs 16 residues. Per the germline V gene, CDR1 is NSQYPW and CDR2 is LRSPGD (reference sequence). The CDR3 here is CTCSASTGGGRDTQYF. CDR3 DNA (partial): TGCACCTGCAGTGCATCGACTGGGGGGGGCAGGGAC.

A few counts support this clone. Gene names and germline refer to mouse. The missing CDR3 end, 4 residues past where the read stops, is filled in from the germline J gene. The V gene is TRBV17, the J gene TRBJ2-2, with a possible D match to TRBD1 (5 bases). With 5 bases removed from V and 0 bases from J, the gap between germline ends came to 7 bases. The CDR3 runs to 14 residues. CDR1 MNHDT and CDR2 YYDKIL come from the germline V gene. The DNA read from the CDR3 is TGTGCTAGCAGTGAGACAGCAAACACCGGG. Amino acids: CASSETANTG. The whole CDR3 sequence reads CASSETANTGQLYF. The full variable domain, with the rest looked up from reference TRBV17 and TRBJ2-2, is DTTVKQNPRYKLARVGKPVNLICSQTMNHDTMYWYQKKPNQAPKLLLFYYDKILNREADTFEKFQSSRPNNSFCSLYIGSAGLEYSAMYLCASSETANTGQLYFGEGSKLTVL.

There are a few counts of this clone. Gene names are mouse gene names. Read coverage stops 4 residues before the CDR3 terminus; the germline J gene supplies the remainder. Different DNA sequences within this sample yield the same CDR3. The J gene is TRBJ2-5, the V gene TRBV19, with 7 nucleotides matching TRBD1. V lost 4 bases and J lost 3; bases outside the gene matches: 2. The V gene's germline CDR1 is FNHDT and CDR2 SITEND (reference sequence). This CDR3 spans 13 amino acids. The CDR3 loop reads CASSRQGQDTQYF. The part of the CDR3 DNA that was read is TGTGCCAGCAGTCGACAGGGTCAAGAC.

This clone was counted between two and nine times. Genes and germline are mouse. With the read ending 4 residues before the CDR3 end, the germline J gene is used to fill in that end. The chain is built from TRBV31 and TRBJ2-5; TRBD2 aligns across 8 bases. The germline CDR1 and CDR2 sequences are GKSSPN and SITVG. The CDR3 contains 14 residues. CDR3 region: CAWSLGGGVDTQYF. CDR3 DNA (partial): TGTGCCTGGAGTCTCGGGGGGGGCGTGGAC.

With regard to this clone: The gene symbols are mouse symbols. Sequencing ends 4 residues short of the CDR3 end; the germline J gene provides the rest. This chain links TRBV13-1 with TRBJ2-7, with TRBD2 identical over 8 bases. The CDR3 consists of 14 residues. Unmatched junction bases numbered 8, after V lost 6 bases and J lost 3 bases. Germline-derived CDR1 and CDR2 are NSHNY and SYGAGN. Partial CDR3 DNA: TGTGCCAGCACTCCACTGGGGGACTACTAT. It encodes CASTPLGDYY. The complete CDR3 sequence is CASTPLGDYYEQYF.

This clone showed up just a few times. Germline and genes here are mouse. The sequenced fragment ends 4 residues before the CDR3 boundary, so the rest is inferred from the germline J gene. This sample includes further DNA sequences coding for the same CDR3. The chain recombines TRBV13-2 with TRBJ1-2; D may be TRBD1 (6 bases). The germline V and J ends were trimmed by 4 bases and 0 bases, with 10 bases remaining between them. CDR3 size: 14 residues. In germline, CDR1 is NNHNN, CDR2 SYGAGS (reference sequence). This CDR3 is CASGRDNANSDYTF. CDR3 DNA (partial): TGTGCCAGCGGTAGGGACAATGCAAACTCC.

Comment on this clone: Genes and germline come from the mouse. The missing CDR3 end, 4 residues past where the read stops, is filled in from the germline J gene. Other DNA sequences in the same sample also yield this CDR3. The chain carries TRBV13-1 and TRBJ2-2; 9 bases align to TRBD2. Germline-derived CDR1 and CDR2 are NSHNY and SYGAGN. The CDR3 covers 16 residues. The ends lost 3 bases at V and 0 bases at J; junction bases unmatched: 3. This CDR3 reads CASSGGLGSNTGQLYF. The part of the CDR3 DNA that was read is TGTGCCAGCAGTGGAGGACTGGGGTCAAACACCGGG.

Comment on this clone: Gene names denote mouse genes. The CDR3 extends 4 residues past the end of the read, so its final part is completed from the germline J gene. The rearrangement uses TRBV13-1 and TRBJ2-7; perhaps TRBD2 as D (5 bases). The CDR3 consists of 14 residues. Germline V gene sequence: CDR1 NSHNY, CDR2 SYGAGN. Between the trimmed V and J ends, which lost 1 base and 0 bases, there was a span of 8 bases. The CDR3 protein is CASSDFLGSYEQYF. CDR3 DNA (partial): TGTGCCAGCAGTGATTTTCTGGGCTCCTAT.

This clone was counted a few times. Each gene name is a mouse one. The CDR3 goes on 4 residues after the read ends, and that part is filled in from the germline J gene. Other DNA sequences of this sample code for an identical CDR3. The genes are TRBV13-2 and TRBJ2-1; 10 nucleotides align to TRBD1. The ends lost 5 bases at V and 4 bases at J; junction bases unmatched: 3. Per the germline V gene, CDR1 is NNHNN and CDR2 is SYGAGS (reference sequence). The CDR3 is 14 residues long. The sequenced part of the CDR3 DNA is TGTGCCAGCGGGGGACAGGGGAAGTATGCT. Its translation is CASGGQGKYA. The complete CDR3 protein is CASGGQGKYAEQFF.

This clone has only a few counts. All gene names here are mouse names. Coverage ceases 4 residues before the CDR3 finishes, and the germline J gene fills in the end. Other DNA sequences in this specimen translate into the identical CDR3. The chain has TRBV1 and TRBJ1-2; TRBD1 matches at 7 bases. V shed 2 bases and J 4 bases; nucleotides not matched to a gene: 1. CDR1 and CDR2 (germline): NSQYPW, LRSPGD (reference sequence). This CDR3 region has 13 residues. CDR3 in amino acids: CTCSANRGSDYTF. Partial CDR3 DNA: TGCACCTGCAGTGCAAACAGGGGCTCC.

This clone was picked up a small number of times. The listed genes are named as in mouse. The read is 3 residues too short to cover the CDR3 end, so that end is filled in from the germline J gene. The chain combines TRBV5 with TRBJ1-6; D remains ambiguous. TRBJ1-6 is an ORF, and what it does is uncertain. The germline V gene encodes CDR1 LGHNA and CDR2 YNLKQL (reference sequence). Trimming stripped 0 bases from V and 0 bases from J, with 9 bases between. The CDR3 is 17 residues long. CDR3: CASSQELTSSYNSPLYF. CDR3 DNA (partial): TGTGCCAGCAGCCAAGAACTGACGTCTTCCTATAATTCGCCC.

This clone has just a few counts. These gene names are mouse names. From the germline J gene comes the end of the CDR3, since the read stops 4 residues before it. The V gene is TRBV19, the J gene TRBJ1-2; D ambiguous. The CDR3 runs 15 residues. Germline V CDR1 and CDR2: FNHDT, SITEND (reference sequence). V was shortened by 4 bases and J by 0 bases, with 13 bases between the two germline ends. CDR3 bases read: TGTGCCAGCAGTTCGACAAAAACCTCAAACTCC. Its translation is CASSSTKTSNS. The complete CDR3 reads CASSSTKTSNSDYTF.

This clone was observed a handful of times. Gene labels here are mouse ones. The missing CDR3 end, 4 residues past where the read stops, is filled in from the germline J gene. Additional DNA sequences in this sample encode the identical CDR3. The V gene is TRBV19, the J gene TRBJ2-2; 11 positions agree with TRBD2. The CDR3 consists of 16 residues. Per germline, CDR1 FNHDT and CDR2 SITEND (reference sequence). With 4 bases clipped from V and 3 bases from J, the junction kept 5 bases outside the gene matches. CDR3: CASSPRTGGYTGQLYF. CDR3 DNA, as far as it was read: TGTGCCAGCAGTCCCCGGACTGGGGGGTACACCGGG.

This clone was picked up many times. The genes and germline here are from mouse. The CDR3 extends 4 residues past the end of the read, so its final part is completed from the germline J gene. At the DNA level, this CDR3 is encoded by other sequences in the same sample as well. This chain joins TRBV1 and TRBJ2-7, with 7 bases identical to TRBD1. This CDR3 is built from 12 residues. Germline V gene sequence: CDR1 NSQYPW, CDR2 LRSPGD (reference sequence). CDR3 protein: CTCSGGQYEQYF. CDR3 bases read: TGCACCTGCAGTGGGGGACAGTAT.

In its sample, this clone was seen a few times. The genes and germline here are from mouse. The DNA ends 4 residues before the CDR3 does, and the rest of the CDR3 is filled in from the germline J gene. V and J are TRBV19 and TRBJ2-1; D possibly corresponds to TRBD1 (7 bases). The length of the CDR3 is 14 residues. V lost 2 bases and J lost 3, with 9 bases in between. In germline, CDR1 is FNHDT, CDR2 SITEND (reference sequence). The CDR3 spells CASSMKGAYAEQFF. Partial CDR3 DNA: TGTGCCAGCAGTATGAAGGGGGCCTATGCT.

A remark on this clone: Gene names and germline refer to mouse. The CDR3 end is not reached by the read, which stops 4 residues before it; the germline J gene fills it in. The V and J genes are TRBV19 and TRBJ2-7; D may be TRBD1 (6 bases). The length of the CDR3 is 14 residues. From germline, CDR1 is FNHDT and CDR2 SITEND (reference sequence). Trimming cost V 0 bases and J 2 bases, with 9 bases left between them. The sequenced part of the CDR3 DNA is TGTGCCAGCAGTATAGGGGGACATACCTAT. Amino acid sequence: CASSIGGHTY. The whole CDR3 is CASSIGGHTYEQYF.

This clone has only a few counts. Germline and genes here are mouse. The sample carries other DNA sequences with the same CDR3. Partial CDR3 DNA: TGTGCCAGCAGCCAAGAAGGGGGAACCCAAGAC. Its translation is CASSQEGGTQD. The complete CDR3 sequence is CASSQEGGTQDTQYF. The chain combines TRBV5 with TRBJ2-5; D possibly corresponds to TRBD1 (6 bases). The read finishes 4 residues shy of the CDR3 end, and the germline J gene is used to complete it. This CDR3 has 15 amino acids. Trimming cost V 0 bases and J 2 bases, with 9 bases left between them. Germline values: CDR1 LGHNA, CDR2 YNLKQL (reference sequence).

This clone was recorded a few times. Germline and genes here are mouse. The read comes to an end 4 residues before the CDR3 does, leaving the germline J gene to fill in the end. The same CDR3 arises from other DNA sequences in this sample as well. This chain joins TRBV13-2 and TRBJ1-2; D gene uncertain. Trimming pared 1 base from V and 2 bases from J, leaving 6 bases between. CDR1 NNHNN and CDR2 SYGAGS come from the germline V gene (reference sequence). The CDR3 extends over 13 amino acids. CDR3 protein: CASGDKGNSDYTF. The CDR3 bases that were read are TGTGCCAGCGGTGATAAGGGTAACTCC.

This clone occurred a few times. An end of the junction differs from the germline gene, which may be a read error. Mouse gene names and germline throughout. The CDR3 goes on 3 residues after the read ends, and that part is filled in from the germline J gene. The gene calls are TRBV13-2 and TRBJ1-6; D unresolved. TRBJ1-6 is treated as an ORF (open reading frame) with a function not yet certain. The CDR3 runs to 13 residues. Germline CDR1 reads NNHNN; CDR2 reads SYGAGS (reference sequence). The part of the CDR3 DNA that was read is TGTGCCAGCAGTGATGTGGGGAATTCGCCC. It yields the protein CASSDVGNSP. The whole CDR3 is CASSDVGNSPLYF.

The sample holds a few counts of this clone. Gene names and germline match the mouse. The sample carries other DNA sequences with the same CDR3. This CDR3 is CASSQDRDWGNTGQLYF. The DNA read from the CDR3 is TGTGCCAGCAGCCAAGATAGGGACTGGGGGAACACCGGG. The gene calls are TRBV5 and TRBJ2-2; 11 bases line up with TRBD2. Sequencing ends 4 residues short of the CDR3 end; the germline J gene provides the rest. Germline CDR1 reads LGHNA; CDR2 reads YNLKQL (reference sequence). This CDR3 region has 17 residues. The V segment lost 0 bases and the J segment 2 bases; nucleotides outside the gene matches: 2.

This clone was seen a handful of times. It may be a read error: a sequence one base away is much more abundant. Any gene name here is a mouse gene name. With the read ending 4 residues before the CDR3 end, the germline J gene is used to fill in that end. At the DNA level, this CDR3 is encoded by other sequences in the same sample as well. This chain joins TRBV5 and TRBJ2-7; D is uncertain. This CDR3 has 12 residues. The V end lost 2 bases, the J end lost 3 bases, and 5 bases lay between the germline ends. CDR1 LGHNA and CDR2 YNLKQL come from the germline V gene (reference sequence). The CDR3 region is CASSQHSYEQYF. The covered CDR3 bases are TGTGCCAGCAGCCAACACAGCTAT.